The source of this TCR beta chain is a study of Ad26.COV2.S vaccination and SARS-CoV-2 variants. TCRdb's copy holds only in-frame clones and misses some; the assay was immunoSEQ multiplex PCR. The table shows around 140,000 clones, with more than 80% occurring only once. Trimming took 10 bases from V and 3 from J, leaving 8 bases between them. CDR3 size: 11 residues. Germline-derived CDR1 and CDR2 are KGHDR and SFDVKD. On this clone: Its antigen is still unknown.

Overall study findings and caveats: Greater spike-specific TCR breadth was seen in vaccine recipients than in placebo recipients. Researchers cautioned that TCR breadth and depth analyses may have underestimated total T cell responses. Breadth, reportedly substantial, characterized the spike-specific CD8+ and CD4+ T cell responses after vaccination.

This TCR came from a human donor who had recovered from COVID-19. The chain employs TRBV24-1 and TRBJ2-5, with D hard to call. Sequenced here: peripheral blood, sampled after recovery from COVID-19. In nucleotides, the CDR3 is TGTGCCACGGCGTGGGAAGAGACCCAGTACTTC. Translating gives CATAWEETQYF.